This TCR beta chain emerged from a study of blood T cell repertoires in COVID-19. V was shortened by 4 bases and J by 2 bases, with 14 bases between the two germline ends. The germline gives CDR1 LGHNA, CDR2 YSLEER. This CDR3 has 16 amino acids. Produced via immunoSEQ multiplex PCR; TCRdb's table is partial and in-frame only. The sample consists of roughly 300,000 clones, approximately 92% of them appearing once. The chain carries TRBV4-3 and TRBJ2-2, with no clear D. This receptor was identified in a woman younger than 45 who had recovered from COVID-19. Sequenced sample: PBMCs or T cells enriched from blood (not recorded which). CDR3: CASSPQWQLNTGELFF. In DNA, the CDR3 is TGCGCCAGCAGCCCACAGTGGCAGCTCAACACCGGGGAGCTGTTTTTT.